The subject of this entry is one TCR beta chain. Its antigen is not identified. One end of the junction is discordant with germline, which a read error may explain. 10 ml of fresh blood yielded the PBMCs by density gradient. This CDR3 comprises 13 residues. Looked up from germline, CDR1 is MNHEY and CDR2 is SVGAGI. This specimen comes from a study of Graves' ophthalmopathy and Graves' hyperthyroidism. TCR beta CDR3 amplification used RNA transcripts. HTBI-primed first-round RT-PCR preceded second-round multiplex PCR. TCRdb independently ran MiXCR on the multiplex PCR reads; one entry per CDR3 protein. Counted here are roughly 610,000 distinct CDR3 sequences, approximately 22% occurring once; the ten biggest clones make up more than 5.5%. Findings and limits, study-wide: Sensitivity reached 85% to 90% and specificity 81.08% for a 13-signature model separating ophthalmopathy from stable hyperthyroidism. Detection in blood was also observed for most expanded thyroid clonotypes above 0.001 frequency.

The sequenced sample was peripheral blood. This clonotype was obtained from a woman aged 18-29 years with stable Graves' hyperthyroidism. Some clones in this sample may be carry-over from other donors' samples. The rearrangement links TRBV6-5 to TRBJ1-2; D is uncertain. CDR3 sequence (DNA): TGTGCCAGCAGTCACTCGACCACTTACGGCTACACCTTC. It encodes CASSHSTTYGYTF.